This T cell receptor (beta chain) was found in a study of cytomegalovirus exposure and HLA in healthy donors. Across the whole study: It was reported in a later analysis that the 100 to 150 validation repertoires used the same platform as the 550 to 800 first-cohort repertoires.

With 4 bases removed from V and 1 base from J, the gap between germline ends came to 10 bases. The CDR3 contains 14 residues. Germline values: CDR1 SGHTA, CDR2 FQGNSA. Study-wide results and limits: Some public TCRs appeared in many individuals, while most sequences were rare. In vitro testing confirmed a few CMV-associated chains as specific for CMV antigens. Per published reports, the classifier diagnosed cytomegalovirus status with high specificity and sensitivity.

Libraries were prepared by immunoSEQ multiplex PCR; TCRdb keeps only in-frame clonotypes and omits some of them. The sample has around 300,000 clones, 65% to 90% seen once. A word on this clone: Antigen specificity is unknown.

The sequence came from a woman aged 18-35 years in good health and CMV-seronegative. V and J are TRBV7-2 and TRBJ1-1; D perhaps matches TRBD1 (5 bases). Sequencing was carried out using PBMCs. The CDR3 loop reads CASSSATENTEAFF. As DNA, the CDR3 is TGTGCCAGCAGCTCCGCGACAGAGAACACTGAAGCTTTCTTT.